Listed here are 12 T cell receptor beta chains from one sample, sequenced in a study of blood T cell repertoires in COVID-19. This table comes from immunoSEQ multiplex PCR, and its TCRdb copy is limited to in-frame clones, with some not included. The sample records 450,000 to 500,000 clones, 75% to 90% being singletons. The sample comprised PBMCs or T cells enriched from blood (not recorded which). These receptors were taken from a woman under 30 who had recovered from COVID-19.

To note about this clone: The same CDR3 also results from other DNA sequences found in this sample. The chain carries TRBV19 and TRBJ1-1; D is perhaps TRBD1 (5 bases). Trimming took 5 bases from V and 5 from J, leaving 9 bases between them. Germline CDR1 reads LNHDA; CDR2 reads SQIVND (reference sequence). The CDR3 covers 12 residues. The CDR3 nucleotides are TGTGCCAGTAGTTCGGGGGGGACTGAAGCTTTCTTT. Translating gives CASSSGGTEAFF.

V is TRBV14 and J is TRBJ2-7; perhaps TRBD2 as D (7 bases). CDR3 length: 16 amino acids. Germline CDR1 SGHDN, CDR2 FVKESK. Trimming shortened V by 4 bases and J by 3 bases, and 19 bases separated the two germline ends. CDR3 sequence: CASSPPGGGYYYEQYF. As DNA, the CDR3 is TGTGCCAGCAGCCCTCCGGGCGGGGGCTACTACTACGAGCAGTACTTC.

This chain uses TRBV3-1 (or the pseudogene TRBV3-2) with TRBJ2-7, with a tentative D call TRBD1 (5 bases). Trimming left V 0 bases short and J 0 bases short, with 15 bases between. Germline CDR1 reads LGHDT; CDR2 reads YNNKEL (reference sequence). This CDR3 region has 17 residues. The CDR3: CASSQDYGQGLSYEQYF. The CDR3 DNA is TGTGCCAGCAGCCAAGATTATGGGCAGGGCCTCTCCTACGAGCAGTACTTC.

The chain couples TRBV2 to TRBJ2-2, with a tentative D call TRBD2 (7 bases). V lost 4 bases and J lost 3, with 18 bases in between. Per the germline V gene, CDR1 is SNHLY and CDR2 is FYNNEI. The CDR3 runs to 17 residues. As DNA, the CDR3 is TGTGCCAGCAGTGCCCCGGGGGGCGGACGATACACCGGGGAGCTGTTTTTT. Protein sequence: CASSAPGGGRYTGELFF.

CDR3 coding DNA: TGCGCCAGCAGCCAAGAAGGCGGTCAAGAGACCCAGTACTTC. Amino acids: CASSQEGGQETQYF. The chain has TRBV4-1 and TRBJ2-5; D is unresolved. V lost 0 bases to trimming and J lost 2 bases, with 7 bases between them. This CDR3 has 14 amino acids. Germline assignment: CDR1 MGHRA and CDR2 YSYEKL.

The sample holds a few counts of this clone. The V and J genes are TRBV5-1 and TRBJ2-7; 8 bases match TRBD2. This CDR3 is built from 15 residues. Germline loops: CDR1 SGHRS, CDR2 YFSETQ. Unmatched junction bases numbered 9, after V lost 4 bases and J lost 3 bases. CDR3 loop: CASSASGGVGYEQYF. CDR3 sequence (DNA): TGCGCCAGCAGCGCCAGCGGGGGTGTGGGCTACGAGCAGTACTTC.

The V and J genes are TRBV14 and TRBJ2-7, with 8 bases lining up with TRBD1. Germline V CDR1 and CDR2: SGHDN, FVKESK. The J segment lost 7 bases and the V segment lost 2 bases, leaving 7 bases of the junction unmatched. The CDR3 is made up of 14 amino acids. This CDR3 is CASSQWQGAGEQYF. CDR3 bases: TGTGCCAGCAGCCAATGGCAGGGGGCGGGGGAGCAGTACTTC. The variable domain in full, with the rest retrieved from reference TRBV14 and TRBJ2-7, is EAGVTQFPSHSVIEKGQTVTLRCDPISGHDNLYWYRRVMGKEIKFLLHFVKESKQDESGMPNNRFLAERTGGTYSTLKVQPAELEDSGVYFCASSQWQGAGEQYFGPGTRLTVT.

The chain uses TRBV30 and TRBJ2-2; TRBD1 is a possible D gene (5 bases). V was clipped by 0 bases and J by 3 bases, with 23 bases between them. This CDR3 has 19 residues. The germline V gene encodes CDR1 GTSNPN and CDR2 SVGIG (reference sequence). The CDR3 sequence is CAWSVLRTFRGSHTGELFF. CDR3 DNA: TGTGCCTGGAGTGTACTACGTACGTTTAGGGGATCGCACACCGGGGAGCTGTTTTTT.

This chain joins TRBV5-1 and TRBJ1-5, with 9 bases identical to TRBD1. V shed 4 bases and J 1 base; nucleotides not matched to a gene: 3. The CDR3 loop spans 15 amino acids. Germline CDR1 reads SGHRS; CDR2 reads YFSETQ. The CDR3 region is CASSAGTGSNQPQHF. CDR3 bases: TGCGCCAGCAGCGCGGGGACAGGGAGCAATCAGCCCCAGCATTTT.

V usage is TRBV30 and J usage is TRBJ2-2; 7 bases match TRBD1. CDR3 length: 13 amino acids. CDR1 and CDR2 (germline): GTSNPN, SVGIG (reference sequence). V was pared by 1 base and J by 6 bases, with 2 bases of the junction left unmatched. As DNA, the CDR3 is TGTGCCTGGAGTGGAGGGACAGCCGGGGAGCTGTTTTTT. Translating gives CAWSGGTAGELFF.

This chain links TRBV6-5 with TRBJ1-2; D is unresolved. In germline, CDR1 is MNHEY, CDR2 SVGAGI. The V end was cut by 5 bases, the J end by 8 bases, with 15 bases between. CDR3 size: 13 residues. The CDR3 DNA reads TGTGCCAGCAGTCTCGGGATCAGACTGGGCTACACCTTC. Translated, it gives CASSLGIRLGYTF.

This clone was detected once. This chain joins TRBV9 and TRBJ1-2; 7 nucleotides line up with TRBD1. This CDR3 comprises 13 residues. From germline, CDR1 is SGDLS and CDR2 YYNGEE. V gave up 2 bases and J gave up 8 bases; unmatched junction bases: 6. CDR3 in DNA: TGTGCCAGCAGCGTTAGGGGGCGAGACGGCTACACCTTC. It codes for CASSVRGRDGYTF.